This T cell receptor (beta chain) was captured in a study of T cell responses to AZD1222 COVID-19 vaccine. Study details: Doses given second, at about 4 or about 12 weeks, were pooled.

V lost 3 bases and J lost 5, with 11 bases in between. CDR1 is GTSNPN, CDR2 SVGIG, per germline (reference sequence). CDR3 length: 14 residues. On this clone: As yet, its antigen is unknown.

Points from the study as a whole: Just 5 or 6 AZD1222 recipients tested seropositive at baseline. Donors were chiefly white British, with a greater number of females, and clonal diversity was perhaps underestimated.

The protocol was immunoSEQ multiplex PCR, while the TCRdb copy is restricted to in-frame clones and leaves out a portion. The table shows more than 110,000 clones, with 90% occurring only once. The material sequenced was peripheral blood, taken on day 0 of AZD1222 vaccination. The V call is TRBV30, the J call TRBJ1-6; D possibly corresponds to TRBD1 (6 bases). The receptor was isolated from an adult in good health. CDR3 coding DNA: TGTGCCTGGAGCTCCGACAGGAATAATTCACCCCTCCACTTT. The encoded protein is CAWSSDRNNSPLHF.